What follows are 11 T cell receptor beta chains derived from one specimen sequenced in a study of T cell responses to AZD1222 COVID-19 vaccine. This table comes from immunoSEQ multiplex PCR, and its TCRdb copy is limited to in-frame clones, with some not included. Among roughly 110,000 clones listed, about nine tenths were seen once. The material sequenced was peripheral blood, taken 28 days after the second AZD1222 dose. These receptor sequences come from an adult who received the AZD1222 COVID-19 vaccine.

This chain uses TRBV19 with TRBJ1-2; TRBD1 matches 10 bases. Per germline, CDR1 LNHDA and CDR2 SQIVND (reference sequence). The CDR3 extends over 15 amino acids. V lost 4 bases, J lost 2 bases, and 4 bases stayed unmatched. The DNA for the CDR3 is TGTGCCAGTAGTAGCCGACAGGGGGCGAACTATGGCTACACCTTC. Translating it yields CASSSRQGANYGYTF.

The genes are TRBV6-5 and TRBJ1-1; D unresolved. Trimming left V 0 bases short and J 1 base short, with 9 bases between. The CDR3 extends over 15 amino acids. Germline CDR1 is MNHEY and CDR2 is SVGAGI. DNA of the CDR3: TGTGCCAGCAGTTACTCGGGGAGCCCGAACACTGAAGCTTTCTTT. Protein product: CASSYSGSPNTEAFF.

The chain joins TRBV11-2 to TRBJ2-7; 9 bases line up with TRBD1. V gave up 5 bases and J gave up 3 bases; unmatched junction bases: 5. Per the germline V gene, CDR1 is SGHAT and CDR2 is FQNNGV. The CDR3 contains 14 residues. CDR3 bases: TGTGCCAGCAGCGTCGACAGGGGGGACTACGAGCAGTACTTC. It codes for CASSVDRGDYEQYF.

The chain carries TRBV18 and TRBJ2-7, with TRBD2 matching over 7 bases. J lost 5 bases, V lost 6 bases, and 4 bases had no gene match. The CDR3 sequence is 12 residues long. The V gene's germline CDR1 is KGHSH and CDR2 LQKENI. The CDR3 sequence: CASSPGGNEQYF. Here the CDR3 DNA reads TGTGCCAGCTCCCCGGGGGGAAACGAGCAGTACTTC.

The chain employs TRBV6-5 and TRBJ1-6; TRBD1 aligns across 8 bases. The germline gives CDR1 MNHEY, CDR2 SVGAGI. The junction had 8 bases not matched to a gene; V was cut back by 5 bases and J by 8 bases. The CDR3 runs 15 residues. The DNA of the CDR3 is TGTGCCAGCAGTCCGTGGGACAGGCGTGATTCACCCCTCCACTTT. This sequence encodes CASSPWDRRDSPLHF.

The sample holds one count of this clone. The chain couples TRBV5-1 to TRBJ1-2, with a tentative D call TRBD1 (6 bases). The V and J ends lost 2 bases and 4 bases respectively, with 12 bases between them. Germline V gives CDR1 SGHRS, CDR2 YFSETQ. This CDR3 spans 14 amino acids. CDR3 nucleotide sequence: TGCGCCAGCAGCTTCGCGGGACAATCCTATGGCTACACCTTC. Its translation is CASSFAGQSYGYTF.

V usage is TRBV27 and J usage is TRBJ2-7; TRBD2 is a possible D gene (7 bases). V was pared by 5 bases and J by 6 bases, with 20 bases between. The CDR3 sequence is 15 residues long. The germline CDR1 and CDR2 sequences are MNHEY and SMNVEV (reference sequence). Here the CDR3 DNA reads TGTGCCAGCAGTCCCCGTCCTGGGGGGGCGGGCGAGCAGTACTTC. It specifies CASSPRPGGAGEQYF.

This chain connects TRBV3-1 (or the pseudogene TRBV3-2) to TRBJ1-5, with 7 bases matching TRBD1. The CDR3 length is 15 residues. The V segment lost 4 bases and the J segment 9 bases; nucleotides outside the gene matches: 12. Germline V gene lookup returns CDR1 LGHDT and CDR2 YNNKEL (reference sequence). In nucleotides, the CDR3 is TGTGCCAGCAGCCGAGACCCAGGGGGATCAGGGCCCCAGCATTTT. Encoded protein: CASSRDPGGSGPQHF.

The rearrangement joins TRBV28 to TRBJ2-4; 11 bases map to TRBD2. Germline V gives CDR1 MDHEN, CDR2 SYDVKM. V lost 7 bases, J lost 4 bases, and 9 bases stayed unmatched. This CDR3 contains 16 residues. For the CDR3, the DNA is TGTGCCAGCACCCCGGGACTAGCGGCTTATAAAAACATTCAGTACTTC. This sequence encodes CASTPGLAAYKNIQYF.

The rearrangement links TRBV7-2 to TRBJ2-7; D perhaps matches TRBD2 (5 bases). V lost 2 bases, J lost 3 bases, and 14 bases lay in between. There are 15 residues in the CDR3. Germline V gene lookup returns CDR1 SGHTA and CDR2 FQGNSA. In nucleotides, the CDR3 is TGTGCCAGCAGCTTACGGGTGGGAGAGTACTACGAGCAGTACTTC. Its translation is CASSLRVGEYYEQYF.

Remarks on this clone: One junction end does not reproduce the germline sequence, and a read error may be involved. V is TRBV6-5 and J is TRBJ2-1; unclear D gene. Germline V gives CDR1 MNHEY, CDR2 SVGAGI. The CDR3 loop spans 12 amino acids. CDR3 coding DNA: TGTGCCAGCAATTACCCTGACGGTGAGCAGTTCTTC. Protein product: CASNYPDGEQFF.